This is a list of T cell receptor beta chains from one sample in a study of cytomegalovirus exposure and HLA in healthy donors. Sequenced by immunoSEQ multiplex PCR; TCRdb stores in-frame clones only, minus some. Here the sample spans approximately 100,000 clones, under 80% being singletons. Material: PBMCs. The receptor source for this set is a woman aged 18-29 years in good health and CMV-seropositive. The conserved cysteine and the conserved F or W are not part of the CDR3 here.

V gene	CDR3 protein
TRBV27	ASSPTRDEQF
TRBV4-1	ASSQSADRVWEKLF
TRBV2	ASRGQGASNQPQH
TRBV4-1	ASSLTSPGLAGPHYNEQF
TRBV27	ASSLSGQGRETQY
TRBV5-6	ASIGLGETQY
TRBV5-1	ASSVDWAGPFYEQY
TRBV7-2	ASSSTGPGNTIY
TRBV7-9	ASRGGTSGTETQY
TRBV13	ASSLQGGNTEAF
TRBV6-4	ASSDSWRATYNEQF
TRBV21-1	ASSKEGIAGMLNEQF
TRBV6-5	ASSYSYRANYGYT
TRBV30	AWREVTTEAF
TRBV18	ASSPTGQGYYGYT
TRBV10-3	AIKRTGGKASEYNEQF
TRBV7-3	ASSLTIGGGETQY
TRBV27	ASRTGTGGYEQY
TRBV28	ASSFTGDFEYGYT
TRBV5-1	ASSLLGGNEQF
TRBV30	AWHTSSPSS
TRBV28	AAGGQYGEQF
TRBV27	ASSLGTGIYEQY
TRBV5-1	ASSSGLAGGQGDTQY
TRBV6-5	ASSPSGGGGETQY
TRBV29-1	SVETQGDTQY
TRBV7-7	ASSPWGVEETQY
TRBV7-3	ASSLWDTVAGAEQF
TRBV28	ASSHRVLRGGPEQY
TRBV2	ASSWTGSETGELF
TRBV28	ASSPPDRGYQPQH
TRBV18	ASSPMSAEAF
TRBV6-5	ASSSSRVGNQPQH
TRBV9	ASSVAWEDEAF
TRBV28	ASSLGNRDRGQPQETQY
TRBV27	ASSLSRVRATEAF
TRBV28	ASSDHSTGALEQY
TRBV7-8	ASSPGQARGNTIY
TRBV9	ASSVGQLYEQY
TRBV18	ASSRWGGMSDTEAF
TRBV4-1	ASSLTGTYEQY
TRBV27	ASGVTGGFYEQY
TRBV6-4	ASSRTGIATDTGELF
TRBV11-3	ASSLGWREGWSYEQY
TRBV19	ASRGGLGQPQH
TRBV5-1	ASSSWGGSNTEAF
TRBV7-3	ASSLGQSTDTQY
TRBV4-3	ASSQETGAGEKLF
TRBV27	ASRRTSGGYEQY
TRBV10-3	AISEESGVYEQY
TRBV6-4	ASSEWPGGKLF
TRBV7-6	ASSHEPDNEQF